This entry describes one TCR beta chain. What it recognizes is unknown. The sample comes from a study of cytomegalovirus exposure and HLA in healthy donors. Regarding the study as a whole: In vitro work confirmed that a few CMV-associated chains recognize CMV antigens.

The CDR3 is 17 amino acids. Trimming cost V 7 bases and J 0 bases; bases outside gene matches: 6. Germline lookup yields CDR1 KGHSH and CDR2 LQKENI. TCRdb's copy holds only in-frame clones and misses some; the assay was immunoSEQ multiplex PCR. The data hold 120,000 or so clones, with 70% to 90% observed a single time. The V and J genes are TRBV18 and TRBJ2-1; 13 nucleotides agree with TRBD2. Sequenced input: PBMCs. The TCR sequence derives from a woman aged 25 to 39 in good health and CMV-seronegative. The chain's CDR3 is CASLPGLAGSSYNEQFF. The CDR3 DNA is TGTGCCAGCTTACCGGGACTAGCGGGGAGCTCCTACAATGAGCAGTTCTTC.